This T cell receptor (beta chain) was recovered during a study of shared clonotypes between healthy human individuals. With regard to this clone: Its target is not known.

Using approximately 190 ng DNA, 25,000 to 35,000 T cell genomes, the sorted-subset replicate PCRs were run. Using immunoSEQ multiplex PCR, the repertoire was profiled, and TCRdb retains in-frame clones only, with some absent. Seen here are about 980,000 clones, approximately 80% observed once, and the top ten hold about 1.5%. Study findings and constraints: Against clonotypes common to all four donors, non-shared ones had lower generation probabilities. The study generally estimated greater richness for naive than memory subsets. The study found roughly 5% of naive CD4 clonotypes shared across a handful of donors.

CDR1 SGHTA and CDR2 FQGNSA come from the germline V gene. This CDR3 has 14 residues. V was trimmed by 1 base and J by 3 bases, leaving 8 bases between them. The clonotype was recovered from a man between 18 and 35 years old in good health. The V and J genes are TRBV7-2 and TRBJ2-3; D ambiguous. Specimen: memory CD4+ T cells sorted from blood. Subset denoted: CD45RA-negative fraction. CDR3 nucleotides: TGTGCCAGCAGCTTAGAGGTCCCTACAGATACGCAGTATTTT. Translating it yields CASSLEVPTDTQYF.